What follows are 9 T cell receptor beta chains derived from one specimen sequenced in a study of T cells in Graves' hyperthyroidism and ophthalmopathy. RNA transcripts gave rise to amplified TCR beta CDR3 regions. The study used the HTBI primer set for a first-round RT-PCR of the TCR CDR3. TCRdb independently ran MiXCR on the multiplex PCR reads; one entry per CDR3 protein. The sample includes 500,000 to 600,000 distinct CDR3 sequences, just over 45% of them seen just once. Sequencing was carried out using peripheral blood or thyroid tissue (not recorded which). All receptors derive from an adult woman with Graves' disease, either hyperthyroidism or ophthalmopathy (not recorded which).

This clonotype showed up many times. CDR3 region: CASSYGTNYEQYF. CDR3 DNA sequence: TGTGCCAGCAGCTACGGGACGAACTACGAGCAGTACTTC. The V and J genes are TRBV12-3 or TRBV12-4 and TRBJ2-7; D assignment may be TRBD1 or TRBD2 (5 bases each). The ends were cut back, 6 bases at V and 3 bases at J, with 12 bases in the middle. This CDR3 contains 13 residues.

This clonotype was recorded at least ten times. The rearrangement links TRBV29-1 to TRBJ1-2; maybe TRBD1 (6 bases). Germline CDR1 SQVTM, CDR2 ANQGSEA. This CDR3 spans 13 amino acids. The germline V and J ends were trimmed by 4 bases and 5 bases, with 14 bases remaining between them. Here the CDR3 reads CSVGGGAAYGYTF. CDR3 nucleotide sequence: TGCAGCGTTGGGGGGGGGGCGGCGTATGGCTACACCTTC.

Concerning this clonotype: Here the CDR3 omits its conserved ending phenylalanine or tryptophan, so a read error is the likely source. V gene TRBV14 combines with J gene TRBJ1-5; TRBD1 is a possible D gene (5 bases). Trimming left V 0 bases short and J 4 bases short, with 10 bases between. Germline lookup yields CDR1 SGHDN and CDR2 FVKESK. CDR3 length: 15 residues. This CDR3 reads CASSQDEGDNQPQHS. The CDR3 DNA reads TGTGCCAGCAGCCAAGATGAAGGGGATAATCAGCCCCAGCATTCA.

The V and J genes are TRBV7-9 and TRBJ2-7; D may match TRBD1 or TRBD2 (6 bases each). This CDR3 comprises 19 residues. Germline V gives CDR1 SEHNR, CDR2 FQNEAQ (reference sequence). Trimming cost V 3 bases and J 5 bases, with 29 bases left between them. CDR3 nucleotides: TGTGCCAGCAGCTTGCCGCCCTCTTGGAGGGGGAAGGGCTCTAACGAGCAGTACTTC. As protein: CASSLPPSWRGKGSNEQYF.

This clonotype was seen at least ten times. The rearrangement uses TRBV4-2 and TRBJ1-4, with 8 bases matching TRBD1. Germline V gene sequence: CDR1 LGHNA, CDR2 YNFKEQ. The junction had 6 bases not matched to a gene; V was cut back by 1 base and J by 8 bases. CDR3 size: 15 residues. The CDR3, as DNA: TGTGCCAGCAGCCAAGGATTGACAGGGGAAGAAAAACTGTTTTTT. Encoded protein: CASSQGLTGEEKLFF.

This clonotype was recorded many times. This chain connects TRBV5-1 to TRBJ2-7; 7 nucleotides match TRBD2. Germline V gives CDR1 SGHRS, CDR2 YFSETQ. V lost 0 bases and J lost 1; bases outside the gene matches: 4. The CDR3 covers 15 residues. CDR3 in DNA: TGCGCCAGCAGCTTGGGGCGGGAGTGGTCCTACGAGCAGTACTTC. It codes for CASSLGREWSYEQYF.

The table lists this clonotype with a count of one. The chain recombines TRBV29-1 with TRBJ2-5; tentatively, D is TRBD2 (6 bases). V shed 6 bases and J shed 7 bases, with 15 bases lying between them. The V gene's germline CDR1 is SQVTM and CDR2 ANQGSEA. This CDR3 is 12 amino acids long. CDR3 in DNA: TGCAGCGTCTCAGACCTTAGCGGGACCCAGTACTTC. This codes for CSVSDLSGTQYF.

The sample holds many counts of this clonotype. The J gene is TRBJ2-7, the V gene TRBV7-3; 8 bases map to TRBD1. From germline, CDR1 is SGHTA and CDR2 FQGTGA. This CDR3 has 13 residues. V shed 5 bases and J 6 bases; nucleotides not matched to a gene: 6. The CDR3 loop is CASSGQQGGEQYF. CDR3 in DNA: TGTGCCAGCAGCGGACAACAGGGGGGCGAGCAGTACTTC.

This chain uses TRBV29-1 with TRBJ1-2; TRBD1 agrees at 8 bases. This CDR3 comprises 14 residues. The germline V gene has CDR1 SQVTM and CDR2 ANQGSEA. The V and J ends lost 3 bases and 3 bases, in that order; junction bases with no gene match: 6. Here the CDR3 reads CSVDFGTGDYGYTF. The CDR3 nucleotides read TGCAGCGTTGACTTCGGGACAGGTGACTATGGCTACACCTTC.